One and the same sample provided the 13 T cell receptor beta chains below, sequenced in a study of cytomegalovirus exposure and HLA in healthy donors. Use of 60 Vbeta and 13 Jbeta primers characterized the PCR. The repertoire was sequenced with immunoSEQ multiplex PCR; TCRdb's copy has only in-frame clones and lacks some. The data show some 200,000 clones, with around four fifths seen just once and over 0.5% held by the top ten. The sequencing input was PBMCs. Source of these receptors: a woman aged 40 to 49 in good health and CMV-seronegative.

This chain uses TRBV7-2 with TRBJ1-5; no clear D gene. The CDR3 totals 13 residues. Germline-derived CDR1 and CDR2 are SGHTA and FQGNSA. Between the trimmed V and J ends, which lost 1 base and 7 bases, there was a span of 8 bases. CDR3 in amino acids: CASSLGVEQPQHF. CDR3 coding DNA: TGTGCCAGCAGCTTAGGAGTAGAACAGCCCCAGCATTTT.

The chain links TRBV5-1 to TRBJ2-3; the match to TRBD2 covers 13 bases. The CDR3 totals 23 residues. The V and J ends lost 2 bases and 2 bases, in that order; junction bases with no gene match: 23. The germline V gene has CDR1 SGHRS and CDR2 YFSETQ. The CDR3 region is CASSLPGQGKGLAGEFPTDTQYF. CDR3 sequence (DNA): TGCGCCAGCAGCTTACCGGGACAGGGGAAAGGACTAGCGGGGGAGTTTCCCACAGATACGCAGTATTTT. The entire variable domain, with the rest obtained from reference TRBV5-1 and TRBJ2-3, is as follows: KAGVTQTPRYLIKTRGQQVTLSCSPISGHRSVSWYQQTPGQGLQFLFEYFSETQRNKGNFPGRFSGRQFSNSRSEMNVSTLELGDSALYLCASSLPGQGKGLAGEFPTDTQYFGPGTRLTVL.

This chain uses TRBV27 with TRBJ2-2, with a possible D match to TRBD1 (7 bases). V lost 2 bases and J lost 4, with 14 bases in between. The CDR3 sequence is 16 residues long. Germline-derived CDR1 and CDR2 are MNHEY and SMNVEV (reference sequence). The CDR3 region is CASSLGGGRVTGELFF. The CDR3 DNA follows: TGTGCCAGCAGTTTAGGAGGGGGCAGGGTCACCGGGGAGCTGTTTTTT.

V is TRBV4-2 and J is TRBJ2-5; D is perhaps TRBD1 (6 bases). The J call is in doubt because the DNA end fits TRBJ2-7 better. The CDR3 sequence is 14 residues long. Per the germline V gene, CDR1 is LGHNA and CDR2 is YNFKEQ. The chain's CDR3 is CASSPGTLAYEQYF. The CDR3 nucleotides are TGTGCCAGCAGCCCCGGGACACTTGCCTACGAGCAGTACTTC.

V gene TRBV6-1 combines with J gene TRBJ1-2, with unresolved D. The CDR3 loop spans 14 amino acids. Germline V gene sequence: CDR1 MNHNS, CDR2 SASEGT. Trimming shortened V by 2 bases and J by 2 bases, and 9 bases separated the two germline ends. CDR3 in amino acids: CASSEFARNYGYTF. The CDR3 nucleotides read TGTGCCAGCAGTGAATTTGCCAGAAACTATGGCTACACCTTC.

The V gene is TRBV6-6, the J gene TRBJ1-1; the D gene is possibly TRBD1 (5 bases). The CDR3 runs 14 residues. The V and J ends lost 11 bases and 1 base respectively, with 17 bases between them. The germline gives CDR1 MNHNY, CDR2 SVGAGI (reference sequence). As DNA, the CDR3 is TGTGCCGGCCGGGGGAGAACGGGGAACACTGAAGCTTTCTTT. Encoded protein: CAGRGRTGNTEAFF.

This rearrangement joins TRBV25-1 to TRBJ1-6; D might be TRBD1 (6 bases). This CDR3 region has 15 residues. V lost 4 bases, J lost 7 bases, and 14 bases lay in between. From germline, CDR1 is MGHDK and CDR2 SYGVNS. The CDR3 is CASSGARGINSPLHF. DNA of the CDR3: TGTGCCAGCAGTGGGGCTAGGGGGATCAATTCACCCCTCCACTTT.

The gene calls are TRBV25-1 and TRBJ1-3; tentative D call: TRBD1 (5 bases). Trimming cost V 4 bases and J 0 bases, with 10 bases left between them. The germline CDR1 and CDR2 sequences are MGHDK and SYGVNS. The length of the CDR3 is 15 residues. The CDR3 DNA reads TGTGCCAGCAGTGTAGACAGCTACTCTGGAAACACCATATATTTT. Translation gives CASSVDSYSGNTIYF.

The rearrangement uses TRBV7-8 and TRBJ2-7; D is possibly TRBD2 (6 bases). Trimming stripped 5 bases from V and 11 bases from J, with 19 bases between. The CDR3 spans 13 residues. The germline gives CDR1 SGHVS, CDR2 FQNEAQ. CDR3 in DNA: TGTGCCAGCAGCCCGGAGCCGGGACTTGGAGAGTACTTC. It encodes CASSPEPGLGEYF.

The rearrangement joins TRBV7-8 to TRBJ2-7, with a tentative D call TRBD1 (6 bases). The CDR3 sequence is 16 residues long. V lost 5 bases to trimming and J lost 2 bases, with 19 bases between them. CDR1 and CDR2 (germline): SGHVS, FQNEAQ. The CDR3 DNA reads TGTGCCAGCAGCCCCCGAGGGTGGGGGCCCCCCTACGAGCAGTACTTC. This gives the protein CASSPRGWGPPYEQYF. Supplemented by reference TRBV7-8 and TRBJ2-7, the full variable domain reads GAGVSQSPRYKVAKRGQDVALRCDPISGHVSLFWYQQALGQGPEFLTYFQNEAQLDKSGLPSDRFFAERPEGSVSTLKIQRTQQEDSAVYLCASSPRGWGPPYEQYFGPGTRLTVT.

For the CDR3, the DNA is TGTGCCAGCAGCTTTTATACCCAGTGGGACAGGGTGGCCTACGAGCAGTACTTC. It is translated as CASSFYTQWDRVAYEQYF. The chain carries TRBV7-9 and TRBJ2-7; TRBD1 agrees at 9 bases. Germline V gives CDR1 SEHNR, CDR2 FQNEAQ (reference sequence). CDR3 length: 18 residues. J was trimmed by 2 bases and V by 3 bases; bases with no gene match: 14.

This chain joins TRBV7-3 and TRBJ2-2, with D perhaps TRBD2 (6 bases). CDR1 and CDR2 (germline): SGHTA, FQGTGA. The CDR3 has 15 amino acids. V lost 1 base and J lost 3, with 9 bases in between. As DNA, the CDR3 is TGTGCCAGCAGCTTAAAAGGGGACTACACCGGGGAGCTGTTTTTT. Residues: CASSLKGDYTGELFF.

The rearrangement joins TRBV2 to TRBJ1-2; D not certain. V was cut by 1 base and J by 0 bases, with 12 bases left in between. Germline V lookup: CDR1 SNHLY, CDR2 FYNNEI. CDR3 length: 16 residues. CDR3 in amino acids: CASSEGVDTANYGYTF. DNA of the CDR3: TGTGCCAGCAGTGAAGGGGTCGACACAGCTAACTATGGCTACACCTTC.